Listed below are T cell receptor beta chains from one sample, sequenced in a study of control samples from healthy donors and cancer patients. The method was immunoSEQ multiplex PCR; TCRdb's version includes in-frame clones alone and lacks a portion of them. The table has 35,000 to 45,000 clones, approximately 90% seen once. Sequencing was done on a sample of PBMCs. The source is a woman between 40 and 50 years old with head and neck cancer. CDR3s leave out the opening cysteine and the closing phenylalanine or tryptophan.

TRBV5-4 | ASSAGQGATNEKLF
TRBV10-3 | AISESIRTSGAF
TRBV16 | ASRPVGPGELF
TRBV2 | ASSDRTGPYNEQF
TRBV6-5 | ASSYSGLYGNTIY
TRBV28 | ASSRGNSYNEQF
TRBV6-6 | ASSSRSQPQH
TRBV12-5 | ASGKQGLYSNQPQH
TRBV5-4 | ASSEQGAGYGYT
TRBV7-8 | ASSLRRSSYNSPLH
TRBV19 | ASSMREARTGLSGNTIY
TRBV18 | ASSLGHRTDTQY
TRBV24-1 | ATSDLGTGRNTEAF